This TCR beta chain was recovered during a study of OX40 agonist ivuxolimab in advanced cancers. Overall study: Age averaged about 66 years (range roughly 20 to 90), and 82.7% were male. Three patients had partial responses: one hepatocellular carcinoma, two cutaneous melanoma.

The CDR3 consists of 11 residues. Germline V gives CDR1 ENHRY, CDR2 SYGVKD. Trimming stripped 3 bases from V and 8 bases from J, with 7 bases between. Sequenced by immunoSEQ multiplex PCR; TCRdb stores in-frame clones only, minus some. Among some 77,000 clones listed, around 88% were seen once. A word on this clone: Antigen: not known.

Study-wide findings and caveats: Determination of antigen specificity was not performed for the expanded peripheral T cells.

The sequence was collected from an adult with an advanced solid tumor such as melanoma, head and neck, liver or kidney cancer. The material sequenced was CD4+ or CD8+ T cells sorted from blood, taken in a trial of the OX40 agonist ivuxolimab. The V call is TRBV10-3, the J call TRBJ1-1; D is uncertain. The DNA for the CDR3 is TGTGCCATCAGTGAAGCAGAAGAAGCTTTCTTT. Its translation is CAISEAEEAFF.